This is a list of T cell receptor beta chains from one sample in a study of T-cell memory formation after mild COVID-19. TCRdb re-called the 5' RACE reads through MiXCR, storing one row per CDR3 protein. The sample has fewer than 650,000 distinct CDR3 sequences, less than 25% seen once; the top ten hold roughly 9.1%. The sequencing input was PBMCs or a T cell subset sorted from them (not recorded which). The receptors derive from an adult woman who had mild COVID-19 (a few samples of this study predate the infection). Cell type and time point are not known. Both conserved end residues are part of each CDR3. D genes are given only for firm matches. The listing skips clone size in some rows; elsewhere it reads once, few, many or a size class.

v_call	d_call	j_call	clone_size	cdr3_length	cdr3_nt	cdr3_aa
TRBV7-9	TRBD1	TRBJ2-3	NA	16	TGTGCCAGCAGCCGATCCGGGACAGGGGCCCCAGATACGCAGTATTTT	CASSRSGTGAPDTQYF
TRBV7-2	NA	TRBJ2-1	many	15	TGTGCCAGCAGCTCTACTTATAGCTCCTACAATGAGCAGTTCTTC	CASSSTYSSYNEQFF
TRBV5-1	TRBD2	TRBJ2-5	NA	17	TGCGCCAGCAGCTTCACTATCCGGACTAGCGGACAAGAGACCCAGTACTTC	CASSFTIRTSGQETQYF
TRBV5-1	NA	TRBJ2-7	many	11	TGTGCCAGCAGCTTAGGGGGCGAGCAGTACTTC	CASSLGGEQYF
TRBV19	TRBD1	TRBJ1-5	NA	15	TGTGCCAGTAGTATGGGAGGACAGGTCCGATCGGCCCAGCATTTT	CASSMGGQVRSAQHF
TRBV11-3	NA	TRBJ2-2	once	16	TGTGCCAGCAGCCCCCCGCAGGGGGGGAACACCGGGGAGATGTTTTTT	CASSPPQGGNTGEMFF
TRBV7-9	TRBD1	TRBJ1-1	few	17	TGTGCCAGCCGACCGAGGGGGGGGACAGGGAAAGACACTGAAGCTTTCTTT	CASRPRGGTGKDTEAFF
TRBV2	NA	TRBJ2-5	NA	10	TGTGCCAGCTATAAAGAGACCCAGTACTTC	CASYKETQYF
TRBV6-5	TRBD1	TRBJ2-7	NA	14	TGTGCCAGCAGTGGGACAGGGGGCTTCCACGAGCAGTACTTC	CASSGTGGFHEQYF
TRBV18	NA	TRBJ2-1	few	15	TGTGCCAGCTCACCGCGGGACACCACCTACAATGAGCAGTTCTTC	CASSPRDTTYNEQFF
TRBV19	NA	TRBJ2-4	many	14	TGTGCCAGGGAAGGGGACCAGGCCAAAAACATTCAGTACTTC	CAREGDQAKNIQYF
TRBV3-1	NA	TRBJ2-1	many	13	TGTGCCAGCAGCCATGGCAGATACAATGAGCAGTTCTTC	CASSHGRYNEQFF
TRBV20-1	TRBD2	TRBJ2-1	NA	19	TGCAGTGCCCCAAGACCGGGCGGCGCACTAGCGGGAGACTACAATGAGCAGTTCTTC	CSAPRPGGALAGDYNEQFF
TRBV18	TRBD2	TRBJ2-1	few	20	TGTGCCAGCTCACCACGCGTACTAGCGGGAGGAGTCGGCTCGCGGAATGAGCAGTTCTTC	CASSPRVLAGGVGSRNEQFF
TRBV29-1	NA	TRBJ2-3	NA	17	TGCAGCGTTGAAGATTGGGGCCAGGGGCCTAGCACAGATACGCAGTATTTT	CSVEDWGQGPSTDTQYF
TRBV5-6	NA	TRBJ2-7	NA	15	TGTGCCAGCAGCCCCCTCGAAGGTACCTCCTACGAGCAGTACTTC	CASSPLEGTSYEQYF
TRBV15	NA	TRBJ1-6	NA	13	TGTGCCACCAGCAGAGACCGGGTATCACCCCTCCACTTT	CATSRDRVSPLHF
TRBV5-4	NA	TRBJ2-5	few	16	TGTGCCAGCAGCCCTCGACAGGGAGGGGGTCAAGAGACCCAGTACTTC	CASSPRQGGGQETQYF